This T cell receptor (beta chain) was identified during a study of regulatory T cells in long-lasting Graves disease. Findings and limits, study-wide: Reduced TCR diversity was observed in persistent Graves' patients versus newly diagnosed patients.

V shed 12 bases and J 4 bases; nucleotides not matched to a gene: 5. Germline V CDR1 and CDR2: KGHDR, SFDVKD. The CDR3 contains 14 residues. Libraries of TCR beta came from iRepertoire HTBI primers plus Arm-PCR of CDR3 regions. In TCRdb, the multiplex PCR reads were re-called with MiXCR into one record per CDR3 protein. The sample carries 600,000 to 850,000 distinct CDR3 sequences, about 32% recorded once. Described time point: persistent/refractory GD, antithyroid drugs over 5 years with positive TRAb. Scientists built the TCR library using RNA that was extracted from PBMCs. Diagnosis followed American Thyroid Association guidelines for Graves' disease. From each patient, nine milliliters of peripheral blood was drawn and collected into an EDTA anticoagulant tube. This clonotype was observed a single time. Its antigen remains unidentified.

Sequencing used peripheral blood mononuclear cells (PBMCs), obtained when the disease was refractory, from a patient treated with antithyroid drugs. The rearrangement links TRBV24-1 to TRBJ2-2; 12 nucleotides align to TRBD1. The sequence was collected from a female donor with Graves disease. Here the CDR3 DNA reads TGTGCCCCCCGGGACAGGGGGCCCACCGGGGAGCTGTTTTTT. This codes for CAPRDRGPTGELFF.